The 12 T cell receptor beta chains in this list originate from one sample, sequenced in a study of control samples from healthy donors and cancer patients. Some clones are missing from TCRdb's copy, which holds only in-frame ones; the method was immunoSEQ multiplex PCR. The profile shows 90,000 to 100,000 clones, 79% of them singletons. Sequenced: blood. These receptors were obtained from a woman in her 30s in good health.

The chain carries TRBV18 and TRBJ2-5, with D maybe TRBD2 (6 bases). Trimming left V 0 bases short and J 7 bases short, with 18 bases between. Per germline, CDR1 KGHSH and CDR2 LQKENI. The CDR3 consists of 16 residues. Here the CDR3 DNA reads TGTGCCAGCTCACCACCCGCGGGGCCGGGGGAAGGGACCCAGTACTTC. Protein: CASSPPAGPGEGTQYF.

This clone was seen only a few times. This chain links TRBV7-8 with TRBJ1-1; the D gene is possibly TRBD1 (6 bases). This CDR3 has 16 residues. Per germline, CDR1 SGHVS and CDR2 FQNEAQ. V was cut by 5 bases and J by 3 bases, with 19 bases left in between. The chain's CDR3 is CASSSLGGTTDTEAFF. CDR3 bases: TGTGCCAGCAGCAGCCTTGGGGGGACAACGGACACTGAAGCTTTCTTT.

The chain uses TRBV7-6 and TRBJ2-7; weak D call: TRBD1 (5 bases). The length of the CDR3 is 16 residues. Between the trimmed V and J ends, which lost 1 base and 5 bases, there was a span of 18 bases. Germline V gene sequence: CDR1 SGHVS, CDR2 FNYEAQ. The CDR3 sequence is CASSLGTPGWSDEQYF. The CDR3 DNA reads TGTGCCAGCAGCTTAGGGACCCCAGGGTGGTCCGACGAGCAGTACTTC.

The rearrangement joins TRBV30 to TRBJ2-3; 8 bases map to TRBD1. The CDR3 has 16 residues. Germline values: CDR1 GTSNPN, CDR2 SVGIG (reference sequence). The V segment lost 1 base and the J segment 4 bases; nucleotides outside the gene matches: 10. This CDR3 reads CAWSGGQGKVPDTQYF. Written as DNA, the CDR3 is TGTGCCTGGAGTGGAGGACAGGGAAAAGTTCCAGATACGCAGTATTTT.

The chain recombines TRBV2 with TRBJ1-4; 7 nucleotides agree with TRBD1. The germline CDR1 and CDR2 sequences are SNHLY and FYNNEI. The length of the CDR3 is 15 residues. V shed 2 bases and J 10 bases; nucleotides not matched to a gene: 10. The CDR3 reads CASSELGRGTVKLFF. The CDR3 nucleotides are TGTGCCAGCAGTGAACTCGGCAGGGGGACCGTAAAACTGTTTTTT.

This sequence joins TRBV5-5 and TRBJ1-3; unclear D gene. V lost 1 base to trimming and J lost 3 bases, with 5 bases between them. This CDR3 region has 13 residues. Germline V gives CDR1 SGHKS, CDR2 YYEKEE (reference sequence). The CDR3 DNA follows: TGTGCCAGCAGCTTGTGGGGTGGAAACACCATATATTTT. Amino acids: CASSLWGGNTIYF.

The chain employs TRBV30 and TRBJ1-4; 8 bases are shared with TRBD1. Germline V gives CDR1 GTSNPN, CDR2 SVGIG (reference sequence). V dropped 0 bases and J dropped 8; count of bases not matched to a gene: 8. The CDR3 has 15 residues. The CDR3 protein is CAWSVPQGAREKLFF. CDR3 in DNA: TGTGCCTGGAGTGTACCGCAGGGGGCGCGAGAAAAACTGTTTTTT.

This clone was observed a few times. The gene calls are TRBV5-1 and TRBJ2-7, with TRBD1 matching 10 bases. V trimming: 4 bases; J trimming: 5 bases; junction bases outside the gene matches: 6. The CDR3 loop spans 14 amino acids. Germline values: CDR1 SGHRS, CDR2 YFSETQ. As DNA, the CDR3 is TGCGCCAGCAGCCTGGGACAGGGGAAGCACGAGCAGTACTTC. Translating it yields CASSLGQGKHEQYF. Based on the CDR3 plus reference TRBV5-1 and TRBJ2-7, the full variable domain is KAGVTQTPRYLIKTRGQQVTLSCSPISGHRSVSWYQQTPGQGLQFLFEYFSETQRNKGNFPGRFSGRQFSNSRSEMNVSTLELGDSALYLCASSLGQGKHEQYFGPGTRLTVT.

The chain carries TRBV29-1 and TRBJ2-3; 11 nucleotides line up with TRBD2. Germline loops: CDR1 SQVTM, CDR2 ANQGSEA. The CDR3 has 15 residues. The J segment lost 6 bases and the V segment lost 2 bases, leaving 7 bases of the junction unmatched. The chain's CDR3 is CSVEPGLAALDTQYF. The CDR3 DNA follows: TGCAGCGTTGAACCGGGACTAGCGGCGTTGGATACGCAGTATTTT.

This clone appeared a single time. The chain is built from TRBV4-2 and TRBJ2-3, with 9 bases aligning to TRBD2. With 2 bases clipped from V and 2 bases from J, the junction kept 8 bases outside the gene matches. Looked up from germline, CDR1 is LGHNA and CDR2 is YNFKEQ. The CDR3 runs to 17 residues. The CDR3 DNA sequence: TGTGCCAGCAGCCAATCTTCGAAGCGGGGGGACACAGATACGCAGTATTTT. This translates into CASSQSSKRGDTDTQYF.

The chain has TRBV7-9 and TRBJ1-4; 8 bases align to TRBD1. CDR1 SEHNR and CDR2 FQNEAQ come from the germline V gene (reference sequence). This CDR3 comprises 15 residues. J gave up 8 bases and V 5 bases, and 10 bases lay outside the gene matches. The CDR3 nucleotides are TGTGCCAGCAGCCTCGGACAGGGCGGAGGGGAAAAACTGTTTTTT. Translation gives CASSLGQGGGEKLFF.

This clone was seen a few times. The chain links TRBV19 to TRBJ1-5; perhaps TRBD1 as D (6 bases). The CDR3 contains 14 residues. V was pared by 7 bases and J by 1 base, with 11 bases between. In germline, CDR1 is LNHDA, CDR2 SQIVND (reference sequence). CDR3 protein: CASNGGMSNQPQHF. CDR3 sequence (DNA): TGTGCCAGTAATGGGGGCATGAGCAATCAGCCCCAGCATTTT.